This T cell receptor beta chain stems from a study of control samples from healthy donors and cancer patients. The data were produced by immunoSEQ multiplex PCR, yet TCRdb's version contains in-frame clones alone and is incomplete. Of 54,000 or so clones in the sample, about 95% are singletons; the top ten hold roughly 2.3%. There are 15 residues in the CDR3. Germline CDR1 DFQATT, CDR2 SNEGSKA (reference sequence). Trimming took 3 bases from V and 2 from J, leaving 15 bases between them. The clonotype comes from a man under 40 in good health. The chain has TRBV20-1 and TRBJ2-3, with D maybe TRBD1 (5 bases). The source material was blood. The CDR3 sequence is CSASGNRLFTDTQYF. The CDR3 DNA reads as TGCAGTGCTAGTGGTAACAGGTTATTCACAGATACGCAGTATTTT.